This T cell receptor beta chain was found in a study of post-analysis software for immune sequencing data. TCR beta cDNA libraries had unique molecular identifiers. TCRdb passed the PCR reads through MiXCR, listing each CDR3 protein once. The table shows roughly 800,000 distinct CDR3 sequences, with roughly half occurring only once. There are 15 residues in the CDR3. Trimming removed 0 bases from V and 5 bases from J, with 12 bases in between. Germline CDR1 SEHNR, CDR2 FQNEAQ (reference sequence). Study-wide findings and caveats: Relative to controls, patients had five TRBV segments at higher frequency, with TRBV5-6, TRBV5-1 and TRBV20-1 among these.

Comments on this clonotype: Antigen specificity is unknown.

The specimen was blood. The source is a girl aged 10 to 17 with multiple sclerosis. The rearrangement links TRBV7-9 to TRBJ2-3; TRBD2 might be the D (5 bases). The CDR3 DNA is TGTGCCAGCAGCTTAGCGAGTAGCGCTGGAGATACGCAGTATTTT. Encoded protein: CASSLASSAGDTQYF.